Described below is a single TCR beta chain sequence and its context. The antigen is not known. The data were taken from a study of blood T cells in healthy people across ages. Study outcomes and limitations: CMV status of donors was unknown, possibly confounding expanded clonotype changes.

Every donor contributed approximately 10 milliliters of peripheral blood by blood draw. The authors isolated at least 6 million PBMCs per sample. Trimming removed 10 bases from V and 0 bases from J, with 7 bases in between. This CDR3 spans 13 amino acids. Using a J-beta primer mix together with a sample-barcoded 5' primer, a second PCR was run for roughly 7 to 12 cycles. The template-switch adaptor, which had 12 random nucleotides, put a tag on each cDNA molecule. TCRdb analysed the 5' RACE reads with MiXCR anew, one entry per CDR3 protein. This sample has about 640,000 distinct CDR3 sequences, with roughly 53% found just once.

The TCR was taken from a man in his sixties in good health. The specimen sequenced was blood. The rearrangement uses TRBV12-3 or TRBV12-4 and TRBJ1-6; D is uncertain. The CDR3 DNA reads TGTGCCACTACAAGCTCCTATAATTCACCCCTCCACTTT. As protein: CATTSSYNSPLHF.